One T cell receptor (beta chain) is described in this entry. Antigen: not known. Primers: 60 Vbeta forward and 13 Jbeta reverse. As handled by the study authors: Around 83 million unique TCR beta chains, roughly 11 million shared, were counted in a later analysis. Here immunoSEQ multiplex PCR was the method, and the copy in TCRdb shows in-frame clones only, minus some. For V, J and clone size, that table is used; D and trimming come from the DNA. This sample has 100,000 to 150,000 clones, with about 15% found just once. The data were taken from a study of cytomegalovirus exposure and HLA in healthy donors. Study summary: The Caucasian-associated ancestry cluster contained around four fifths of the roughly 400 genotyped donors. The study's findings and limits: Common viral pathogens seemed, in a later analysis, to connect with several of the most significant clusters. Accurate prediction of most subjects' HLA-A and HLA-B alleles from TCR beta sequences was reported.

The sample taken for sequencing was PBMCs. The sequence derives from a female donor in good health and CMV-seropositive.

In DNA form, the CDR3 reads TGTGCCTGGGACAGAGATAATTCACCCCTCCACTTT. This sequence encodes CAWDRDNSPLHF. The genes are TRBV30 and TRBJ1-6, with a tentative D call TRBD1 (5 bases). V was pared by 5 bases and J by 5 bases, with 7 bases between. This CDR3 contains 12 residues. Germline CDR1 reads GTSNPN; CDR2 reads SVGIG (reference sequence).